The entry below describes one TCR beta chain. Antigen specificity is unknown. Generated by immunoSEQ multiplex PCR, the TCRdb table keeps only in-frame clones and is missing some. The profile shows 71,000 or so clones, 94% of them singletons. This sample was included in a study of cytomegalovirus exposure and HLA in healthy donors. Study as a whole: The 120 validation repertoires were produced on the same platform as the roughly 700 repertoires of the first cohort. This was reported in a later analysis.

Notes on the study in general: A classifier reportedly called cytomegalovirus status with high sensitivity and specificity. Fewer than 200 TCR beta chains were listed as cytomegalovirus-associated.

The V gene end was trimmed by 3 bases and the J gene end by 3 bases; junction bases not matched to a gene: 5. Germline-derived CDR1 and CDR2 are MNHEY and SMNVEV (reference sequence). The CDR3 is 15 residues long. The sequencing input was PBMCs. The rearrangement joins TRBV27 to TRBJ2-1; TRBD2 agrees at 7 bases. The clonotype comes from a man aged 18 to 30 in good health and CMV-seropositive. The CDR3 DNA reads as TGTGCCAGCAGTTTGTTAGCGGGTGGCTACAATGAGCAGTTCTTC. Protein product: CASSLLAGGYNEQFF.